This T cell receptor beta chain originates from a study of T cell repertoires in cytomegalovirus infection. The CDR3 runs to 16 residues. CDR1 is SGHNT, CDR2 YYREEE, per germline (reference sequence). V gave up 0 bases and J gave up 0 bases, with 9 bases separating them. This clonotype was found a few times. No antigen is known for it. General study points: HLA-C-restricted CMV clonotypes gave the most frequent clonotype in two of eight donors.

TCRdb re-derived calls from the reads in MiXCR, one entry per CDR3 protein. The data contain 350,000 to 500,000 distinct CDR3 sequences, 31% of them seen just once; the ten biggest clones take up roughly 15%. This chain connects TRBV5-4 to TRBJ1-4; D ambiguous. The TCR sequence derives from a human donor in good health (CMV status not recorded). Some clones in this sample may be carry-over from other donors' samples. The sample was PBMCs. The CDR3 reads CASSLVRGATNEKLFF. CDR3 coding DNA: TGTGCCAGCAGCTTGGTACGCGGGGCAACTAATGAAAAACTGTTTTTT.